This is a list of T cell receptor beta chains from one sample in a study of beta chain features in type 1 diabetes. Method: immunoSEQ multiplex PCR; TCRdb's copy keeps in-frame clones and lacks some. The sample records around 300,000 clones, roughly 15% being singletons. Sequencing was performed on central memory CD4+ T cells from blood. These receptors came from a man aged 25-45 years in good health. The CDR3 runs from the conserved cysteine through the conserved F or W. D genes are given only for firm matches. The listing skips clone size in some rows; elsewhere it reads once, few, many or a size class.

clone_size | j_call | d_call | v_call | cdr3_nt | cdr3_aa
- | TRBJ2-7 | - | TRBV7-2 | TGTGCCAGCAGCTTAGCAGGGTATGGCTACGAGCAGTACTTC | CASSLAGYGYEQYF
- | TRBJ2-7 | TRBD1 | TRBV7-2 | TGTGCCAGCAGCCAAGCGGTCGGCAGGGGGCTGCACGAGCAGTACTTC | CASSQAVGRGLHEQYF
- | TRBJ1-5 | - | TRBV19 | TGTGCCAGTAGTATAGATGGGGATCGGAATCAGCCCCAGCATTTT | CASSIDGDRNQPQHF
- | TRBJ1-3 | - | TRBV9 | TGTGCCAGCAGCGTAGGGCAGGCCTCTGGAAACACCATATATTTT | CASSVGQASGNTIYF
- | TRBJ2-1 | TRBD1 | TRBV19 | TGTGCCAGTAGCTTTCAGGGGGCGTGGGTTGAGCAGTTCTTC | CASSFQGAWVEQFF
- | TRBJ2-3 | TRBD2 | TRBV9 | TGTGCCAGCAGCGTAGGAGCGGGAGGGCCCACAGATACGCAGTATTTT | CASSVGAGGPTDTQYF
- | TRBJ1-4 | - | TRBV28 | TGTGCCAGCAGTTTTACCCTGGGAGCAACTAATGAAAAACTGTTTTTT | CASSFTLGATNEKLFF
- | TRBJ2-5 | - | TRBV5-6 | TGTGCCAGCAGCTTTTGGTCTCGAGAGACCCAGTACTTC | CASSFWSRETQYF
- | TRBJ2-2 | TRBD2 | TRBV7-3 | TGTGCCAGCAGCGCAAGAGTCAGACTAGCGGGAGCGAGTCGCGCCGGGGAGCTGTTTTTT | CASSARVRLAGASRAGELFF
few | TRBJ2-1 | TRBD2 | TRBV5-6 | TGTGCCAGCAGCGTGGGACTAGCGGGGGCCCACAATGAGCAGTTCTTC | CASSVGLAGAHNEQFF
few | TRBJ2-1 | TRBD2 | TRBV11-3 | TGTGCCAGCAGCTTAGGGAGCGGGAGGGCCTTCTACAATGAGCAGTTCTTC | CASSLGSGRAFYNEQFF
few | TRBJ2-1 | TRBD2 | TRBV5-1 | TGCGCCAGCCGGTCGGTAGCGGGAGTGCCGTTTAATGAGCAGTTCTTC | CASRSVAGVPFNEQFF
few | TRBJ2-7 | - | TRBV6-5 | TGTGCCAGCAGTGACCCTCCGGCGTACGAGCAGTACTTC | CASSDPPAYEQYF
many | TRBJ2-3 | - | TRBV7-9 | TGTGCCAGCAGCTTCTCAAGGGGAACAGATACGCAGTATTTT | CASSFSRGTDTQYF
many | TRBJ2-1 | TRBD2 | TRBV19 | TGTGCCAGCCGGGATCCGGGACTAGCCGGTGAGCAGTTCTTC | CASRDPGLAGEQFF
- | TRBJ1-6 | - | TRBV29-1 | TGCAGCGTTCGGGAGGCTCACCACGGTGCCCTCCACTTT | CSVREAHHGALHF
few | TRBJ2-7 | TRBD1 | TRBV9 | TGTGCCAGCAGCGTAGGGCAGGGGGACCCCTACGAGCAGTACTTC | CASSVGQGDPYEQYF
many | TRBJ2-7 | - | TRBV5-4 | TGTGCCAGCAGCTCAGAGACAGCCCAACACTACGAGCAGTACTTC | CASSSETAQHYEQYF
many | TRBJ1-1 | - | TRBV7-6 | TGTGCCAGCAGCTTAGGGGCAGGGAATCGAATGAACACTGAAGCTTTCTTT | CASSLGAGNRMNTEAFF
- | TRBJ2-1 | - | TRBV5-1 | TGCGCCAGCAGCTTGAGGTCAAGACAGGGAGGGCGAAATGAGCAGTTCTTC | CASSLRSRQGGRNEQFF
few | TRBJ1-1 | - | TRBV6-5 | TGTGCCAGCCGAACCCAAATGAACACTGAAGCTTTCTTT | CASRTQMNTEAFF
many | TRBJ2-3 | - | TRBV27 | TGTGCCAGCAGCCACCGGGGGGGACAGATCACAGATACGCAGTATTTT | CASSHRGGQITDTQYF
once | TRBJ2-5 | - | TRBV9 | TGTGCCAGCAGCTCCCTCTCAGTAGAGACCCAGTACTTC | CASSSLSVETQYF
few | TRBJ2-3 | TRBD2 | TRBV5-1 | TGCGCCAGCAGCCCAATAGCGGGGGGGCTTAGTGCAGATACGCAGTATTTT | CASSPIAGGLSADTQYF
- | TRBJ2-7 | TRBD1 | TRBV18 | TGTGCCAGCTCACGGACAGGGTACGAGCAGTACTTC | CASSRTGYEQYF
- | TRBJ2-6 | - | TRBV9 | TGTGCCAGCAGCGTAGTAGGGGAATCTGGGGCCAACGTCCTGACTTTC | CASSVVGESGANVLTF
many | TRBJ2-1 | TRBD2 | TRBV11-3 | TGTGCCAGCAGCATCAATAGCGGGTACAATGAGCAGTTCTTC | CASSINSGYNEQFF
- | TRBJ1-3 | - | TRBV5-1 | TGCGCCAGCAGCTTGGAAGGGACTGGAAACACCATATATTTT | CASSLEGTGNTIYF
- | TRBJ1-1 | - | TRBV13 | TGTGCCAGCAGCGACGGCTCCAGGGTGAGGACTGAAGCTTTCTTT | CASSDGSRVRTEAFF
few | TRBJ2-3 | TRBD1 | TRBV5-5 | TGTGCCAGCAGCTTTCCCGGGACAGGGCTCACAGATACGCAGTATTTT | CASSFPGTGLTDTQYF
few | TRBJ2-2 | TRBD1 | TRBV9 | TGTGCCAGCAGGGGGGACAGTCTCACCGGGGAGCTGTTTTTT | CASRGDSLTGELFF
few | TRBJ2-5 | TRBD1 | TRBV28 | TGTGCCAGCAGTTCACAGGGGGCTGGTGAGACCCAGTACTTC | CASSSQGAGETQYF
few | TRBJ1-2 | TRBD1 | TRBV30 | TGTGCCTGGAGTGTGGTTTTAGGACAGGGGGCCAACTATGGCTACACCTTC | CAWSVVLGQGANYGYTF
- | TRBJ1-6 | - | TRBV25-1 | TGTGCCAGCAGGGGGGGAAGGGTTGGTAATTCACCCCTCCACTTT | CASRGGRVGNSPLHF
- | TRBJ2-1 | - | TRBV5-1 | TGCGCCAGCAGCTTGGATGGGGCGGGAAGGGGAGATGAGCAGTTCTTC | CASSLDGAGRGDEQFF
many | TRBJ2-7 | TRBD1 | TRBV5-1 | TGCGCCAGCAGCTCCGGGACAGGTTCCTACGAGCAGTACTTC | CASSSGTGSYEQYF
- | TRBJ1-2 | TRBD1 | TRBV5-1 | TGCGCCAGCAGCACAGGACAGGGCCTCTATGGCTGCACCTTC | CASSTGQGLYGCTF
few | TRBJ1-3 | - | TRBV25-1 | TGTGCCAGCCACCCCGCATCTGGAAACACCATATATTTT | CASHPASGNTIYF
few | TRBJ1-1 | - | TRBV5-6 | TGTGCCAGCAGCCCTCTCCCTATGGGTGGCACTGAAGCTTTCTTT | CASSPLPMGGTEAFF
- | TRBJ2-6 | - | TRBV6-6 | TGTGCCAGCAGTTACTTTGGGGGTCACGCCAACGTCCTGACTTTC | CASSYFGGHANVLTF
- | TRBJ1-2 | - | TRBV6-6 | TGTGCCAGCAGTGAGTACAGCCGTTCGAGGAGCTACACCTTC | CASSEYSRSRSYTF
- | TRBJ2-7 | - | TRBV11-3 | TGTGCCAGCAGCTTATCTTCTTGGACGCAGGCGCACGAGCAGTACTTC | CASSLSSWTQAHEQYF
- | TRBJ2-2 | - | TRBV11-3 | TGTGCCAGCAGCGCCCAATCATCACAGTACACCGGGGAGCTGTTTTTT | CASSAQSSQYTGELFF
- | TRBJ2-1 | - | TRBV4-2 | TGTGCCAGCAGCCAAGGAGGGGCGAGTAATGAGCAGTTCTTC | CASSQGGASNEQFF
- | TRBJ2-2 | TRBD1 | TRBV5-4 | TGTGCCAGCAGCGCCGGGACAGTGCACAACACCGGGGAGCTGTTTTTT | CASSAGTVHNTGELFF
many | TRBJ2-4 | - | TRBV7-2 | TGTGCCAGCAGCTTAGACGCAGCAGCCAAAAACATTCAGTACTTC | CASSLDAAAKNIQYF
many | TRBJ1-1 | - | TRBV25-1 | TGTGCCAGCAGAGCAGTAGGTTCGGCTTTCTTT | CASRAVGSAFF
- | TRBJ2-1 | - | TRBV11-3 | TGTGCCAGCAGCTTAGATCTAAGCGGAGAGGGTATCAACAATGAGCAGTTCTTC | CASSLDLSGEGINNEQFF
- | TRBJ2-7 | - | TRBV6-1 | TGTGCCAGCACTCTGATGGGATCTATCTACGAGCAGTACTTC | CASTLMGSIYEQYF